Shown below are 10 T cell receptor beta chains from a single sample sequenced in a study of beta chain features in type 1 diabetes. Which antigens these TCRs recognize remains unknown. Study-wide points: Moderate but significant shortening of TCRB CDR3s was recorded in all four CD4+ subsets from Type 1 diabetes patients.

Expressed TCRB transcripts were sequenced because the entire RNA isolate underwent reverse transcription. Only in-frame clones appear in the TCRdb table, and some are missing; sequencing was by immunoSEQ multiplex PCR. Of 130,000 to 150,000 clones listed, 13% were seen once; the top ten hold less than 1.5%. The sample comprised central memory CD4+ T cells from blood. The receptor source for this set is a man aged 18 to 30 with type 1 diabetes.

This clone turned up a few times. The chain has TRBV29-1 and TRBJ1-2; possibly TRBD1 for D (6 bases). The ends were cut back, 5 bases at V and 0 bases at J, with 19 bases in the middle. The CDR3 sequence is 16 residues long. Looked up from germline, CDR1 is SQVTM and CDR2 is ANQGSEA. The DNA for the CDR3 is TGCAGCGTTCCACGGGAGCGCGACAGGTCTAACTATGGCTACACCTTC. This gives the protein CSVPRERDRSNYGYTF.

The chain has TRBV5-1 and TRBJ2-7; a possible D gene is TRBD1 (6 bases). Trimming took 0 bases from V and 3 from J, leaving 10 bases between them. Germline V gene lookup returns CDR1 SGHRS and CDR2 YFSETQ. The CDR3 has 14 amino acids. The CDR3 region has the DNA TGCGCCAGCAGCTTGGGACAGGACTTCTACGAGCAGTACTTC. It yields the protein CASSLGQDFYEQYF.

This clone was observed a handful of times. This chain connects TRBV28 to TRBJ1-3; D unresolved. V was trimmed by 10 bases and J by 0 bases, leaving 7 bases between them. CDR3 length equals 12 residues. Germline loops: CDR1 MDHEN, CDR2 SYDVKM. CDR3 nucleotide sequence: TGTGCCACCCTATCCTCTGGAAACACCATATATTTT. As protein: CATLSSGNTIYF. Complete variable domain (other parts from reference TRBV28 and TRBJ1-3): DVKVTQSSRYLVKRTGEKVFLECVQDMDHENMFWYRQDPGLGLRLIYFSYDVKMKEKGDIPEGYSVSREKKERFSLILESASTNQTSMYLCATLSSGNTIYFGEGSWLTVV.

The V call is TRBV16, the J call TRBJ1-5; D not certain. The CDR3 sequence is 16 residues long. V lost 4 bases and J 0 bases, leaving 13 bases between the germline ends. Germline V lookup: CDR1 KGHSY, CDR2 FQNENV. The CDR3 sequence: CASSLGDSISNQPQHF. The DNA of the CDR3 is TGTGCCAGCAGCCTGGGAGATTCGATTAGCAATCAGCCCCAGCATTTT.

The chain joins TRBV7-8 to TRBJ1-4; D is ambiguous. In germline, CDR1 is SGHVS, CDR2 FQNEAQ. V lost 4 bases and J 0 bases, leaving 12 bases between the germline ends. The CDR3 consists of 16 residues. CDR3 nucleotide sequence: TGTGCCAGCAGCTCGAGGCCAGGTGCAACTAATGAAAAACTGTTTTTT. As protein: CASSSRPGATNEKLFF.

The rearrangement links TRBV7-2 to TRBJ2-3, with D unclear. Per germline, CDR1 SGHTA and CDR2 FQGNSA. The CDR3 covers 14 residues. The V and J ends lost 4 bases and 10 bases respectively, with 18 bases between them. The CDR3 is CASSSGVVLYAQYF. CDR3 sequence (DNA): TGTGCCAGCAGCTCAGGTGTTGTCCTGTATGCGCAGTATTTT.

Only a few counts were recorded for this clone. J is TRBJ1-1 and V is TRBV5-1; 8 bases map to TRBD1. Trimming took 4 bases from V and 3 from J; bases not matched to a gene: 5. CDR3 size: 14 residues. Germline V gives CDR1 SGHRS, CDR2 YFSETQ. CDR3 region: CASSPGQVDTEAFF. DNA of the CDR3: TGCGCCAGCAGCCCGGGACAGGTCGACACTGAAGCTTTCTTT.

This clone was counted only a few times. The chain uses TRBV7-9 and TRBJ2-5; the D call may be TRBD1 or TRBD2 (5 bases each). V lost 5 bases, J lost 11 bases, and 12 bases lay in between. This CDR3 is built from 11 residues. Germline values: CDR1 SEHNR, CDR2 FQNEAQ (reference sequence). Here the CDR3 DNA reads TGTGCCAGCAGCCTCGGGGCTAAGCAGTACTTC. Protein: CASSLGAKQYF.

This clone was seen a few times. V and J are TRBV9 and TRBJ2-5, with 9 bases that match TRBD1. This CDR3 region has 14 residues. Germline loops: CDR1 SGDLS, CDR2 YYNGEE. The V and J ends lost 2 bases and 5 bases, in that order; junction bases with no gene match: 4. DNA for the CDR3: TGTGCCAGCAGCGTGGACAGGGGAGCCGAGACCCAGTACTTC. It encodes CASSVDRGAETQYF. Together with reference TRBV9 and TRBJ2-5, the CDR3 gives the full variable domain: DSGVTQTPKHLITATGQRVTLRCSPRSGDLSVYWYQQSLDQGLQFLIQYYNGEERAKGNILERFSAQQFPDLHSELNLSSLELGDSALYFCASSVDRGAETQYFGPGTRLLVL.

The chain couples TRBV7-6 to TRBJ1-1; D remains ambiguous. The V end was cut by 5 bases, the J end by 9 bases, with 16 bases between. The CDR3 length is 13 residues. Germline CDR1 reads SGHVS; CDR2 reads FNYEAQ. The CDR3 reads CASSPSSGRQAFF. CDR3 nucleotide sequence: TGTGCCAGCAGCCCCTCCTCGGGGAGGCAAGCTTTCTTT.